Listed below are T cell receptor beta chains from one sample, sequenced in a study of shared clonotypes between healthy human individuals. Repertoires were generated with immunoSEQ multiplex PCR, while TCRdb's copy carries only in-frame clones and drops some. The sample consists of some 1,400,000 clones, approximately 97% of them appearing once. Sequences were obtained from naive CD4+ T cells sorted from blood. The receptors stem from a man aged 25 to 40 in good health. CDR3s include the opening cysteine and the closing phenylalanine or tryptophan.

j_call | v_call | cdr3_aa
TRBJ2-2 | TRBV5-5 | CASSPGISNTGELFF
TRBJ2-1 | TRBV4-2 | CASSQDTREGYNEQFF
TRBJ2-3 | TRBV5-5 | CASSPGHLGTDTQYF
TRBJ2-1 | TRBV28 | CASSLVGRGLNEQFF
TRBJ1-1 | TRBV29-1 | CSVNRGTEAFF
TRBJ1-1 | TRBV7-9 | CASTPGGRSWAEAFF
TRBJ1-5 | TRBV27 | CASSSRGSNQPQHF
TRBJ1-2 | TRBV10-3 | CAISESRRDGYTF
TRBJ2-2 | TRBV28 | CASSLGLAGTGELFF
TRBJ2-5 | TRBV28 | CASKGTPPVETQYF
TRBJ2-2 | TRBV14 | CASRPGGTGELFF
TRBJ2-2 | TRBV5-8 | CASSSYGLAGGRGSGELFF
TRBJ2-7 | TRBV28 | CASSTPGQGPYEQYF
TRBJ2-7 | TRBV27 | CASRRGQGTYEQYF
TRBJ2-7 | TRBV7-8 | CASSPRDRGLYEQYF
TRBJ1-5 | TRBV5-6 | CASSLFRGVVQPQHF
TRBJ1-2 | TRBV7-2 | CASRSGQYGYTF
TRBJ1-1 | TRBV6-5 | CASSYFQATEAFF
TRBJ2-7 | TRBV7-8 | CASSLVVVSLRDSKYEQYF
TRBJ2-2 | TRBV30 | CAWSPRQGVLFF
TRBJ2-7 | TRBV11-2 | CASSLTPSAGARIYEQYF
TRBJ2-1 | TRBV10-3 | CAISSNGNEQFF
TRBJ2-7 | TRBV2 | CASHPGQGINEQYF
TRBJ2-5 | TRBV4-3 | CASSQGSQETQYF
TRBJ1-1 | TRBV5-1 | CASSLDPNQLGEAFF
TRBJ2-1 | TRBV7-8 | CASTRTGYNEQFF
TRBJ2-3 | TRBV5-1 | CASSLLAGPTDTQYF
TRBJ1-1 | TRBV28 | CASREGVMNTEAFF
TRBJ2-7 | TRBV15 | CATSPLAFYEQYF
TRBJ1-2 | TRBV10-2 | CASRETYGYTF
TRBJ2-1 | TRBV15 | CATSRDQVSSYNEQFF
TRBJ2-1 | TRBV5-4 | CASSRARGSREQFF
TRBJ2-7 | TRBV5-5 | CASSFGGGRSYSEQYF
TRBJ2-3 | TRBV6-1 | CASSGPRAGTDTQYF
TRBJ2-2 | TRBV5-1 | CASKANEPLGVGELFF
TRBJ2-6 | TRBV6-1 | CASSALSSGANVLTF
TRBJ1-1 | TRBV5-1 | CASNFGWGAMNTEAFF
TRBJ1-3 | TRBV5-5 | CASSLGSGQGSSGNTIYF
TRBJ2-7 | TRBV7-9 | CASSLSDSTYEQYF
TRBJ1-4 | TRBV5-4 | CASSLGLRQGAIAPNEKLFF
TRBJ2-1 | TRBV4-2 | CASSQESSSYNEQFF
TRBJ2-7 | TRBV5-1 | CASSSGSLGGEQYF
TRBJ1-2 | TRBV7-3 | CASSLNPREVSYTF
TRBJ2-3 | TRBV9 | CASSVPIGGGTGTSGRTDTQYF
TRBJ1-3 | TRBV19 | CASSIGPGGNTIYF
TRBJ2-7 | TRBV28 | CASSLWMGLAGGTYEQYF
TRBJ2-1 | TRBV9 | CASSVNRDNEQFF
TRBJ2-3 | TRBV4-1 | CASSQDYSGSPDTQYF
TRBJ2-3 | TRBV28 | CASSDPYFIPDTQYF
TRBJ2-7 | TRBV10-3 | CANGGGPSYEQYF
TRBJ2-3 | TRBV28 | CASSKTDTQYF
TRBJ1-2 | TRBV29-1 | CSVEERLRRVNYGYTF
TRBJ2-2 | TRBV2 | CASSEYREDGELFF
TRBJ2-1 | TRBV18 | CASSPLAGSEQFF